What follows are 11 T cell receptor beta chains derived from one specimen sequenced in a study of blood T cells in healthy people across ages. Then a second PCR, running roughly 7 to 11 cycles, was carried out with a sample-barcoded 5' primer and a J-beta primer mix. TCRdb itself ran the 5' RACE reads through MiXCR, one entry per CDR3 protein. The table shows under 2,000,000 distinct CDR3 sequences, with around 48% occurring only once. Source material: blood. These receptors were taken from a woman aged 40 to 49 in good health.

This clonotype was seen many times. The chain has TRBV11-1 and TRBJ2-7; D is possibly TRBD2 (5 bases). V lost 0 bases and J lost 2, with 8 bases in between. The CDR3 totals 14 residues. Germline assignment: CDR1 SGHAT and CDR2 FQDESV (reference sequence). The CDR3 region has the DNA TGTGCCAGCAGCTTAGCCGAGGGAACCTACGAGCAGTACTTC. Translating it yields CASSLAEGTYEQYF.

For this clonotype: A read error may account for a junction end that differs from germline. The CDR3 reads CASSPSGGSYNKQFF. The CDR3 DNA reads TGTGCCAGCAGTCCTAGCGGGGGTTCCTACAATAAGCAGTTCTTC. The chain links TRBV14 to TRBJ2-1; 10 positions agree with TRBD2. This CDR3 contains 15 residues. Germline CDR1 reads SGHDN; CDR2 reads FVKESK. The complete variable domain, with remaining parts taken from reference TRBV14 and TRBJ2-1, reads EAGVTQFPSHSVIEKGQTVTLRCDPISGHDNLYWYRRVMGKEIKFLLHFVKESKQDESGMPNNRFLAERTGGTYSTLKVQPAELEDSGVYFCASSPSGGSYNKQFFGPGTRLTVL.

This clonotype has a handful of counts. The rearrangement joins TRBV4-3 to TRBJ1-2; D is uncertain. CDR1 is LGHNA and CDR2 is YSLEER in the germline V gene. This CDR3 has 15 residues. V was pared by 0 bases and J by 6 bases, with 14 bases between. The CDR3 region has the DNA TGCGCCAGCAGCCAAGATGGGAGCAGATACGATGGCTACACCTTC. Its translation: CASSQDGSRYDGYTF.

Many counts were recorded for this clonotype. The chain joins TRBV7-2 to TRBJ2-3, with D possibly TRBD2 on 5 matching bases. CDR1 SGHTA and CDR2 FQGNSA come from the germline V gene. The CDR3 is made up of 14 amino acids. Trimming left V 5 bases short and J 1 base short, with 10 bases between. The CDR3 sequence is CASSPDGGTDTQYF. The CDR3 coding sequence is TGTGCCAGCAGCCCGGACGGGGGCACAGATACGCAGTATTTT.

The rearrangement links TRBV5-8 to TRBJ1-4; D perhaps matches TRBD1 (5 bases). The CDR3 is 15 amino acids. The V and J ends lost 0 bases and 2 bases respectively, with 8 bases between them. Germline CDR1 and CDR2: SGHTS and YDEGEE. The CDR3 DNA reads TGTGCCAGCAGCTTGGAGGGGCTTACTAATGAAAAACTGTTTTTT. It translates to CASSLEGLTNEKLFF.

The rearrangement joins TRBV6-5 to TRBJ2-3; the D is unclear. CDR1 and CDR2 (germline): MNHEY, SVGAGI. CDR3 length equals 14 residues. The ends were cut back, 6 bases at V and 1 base at J, with 11 bases in the middle. CDR3 sequence reads: CASRDARGTDTQYF. In DNA form, the CDR3 reads TGTGCCAGCAGAGACGCCCGGGGCACAGATACGCAGTATTTT.

This clonotype was recorded a few times. The genes are TRBV7-2 and TRBJ1-2; no clear D gene. CDR1 and CDR2 (germline): SGHTA, FQGNSA. The CDR3 is 11 residues long. V gave up 5 bases and J gave up 9 bases, with 10 bases separating them. CDR3 sequence reads: CASSAGWSYTF. CDR3 DNA: TGTGCCAGCAGCGCGGGTTGGAGCTACACCTTC.

In its sample, this clonotype was seen a few times. This chain uses TRBV20-1 with TRBJ2-1, with a weak D call TRBD2 (5 bases). The CDR3 length is 11 residues. CDR1 is DFQATT and CDR2 is SNEGSKA in the germline V gene (reference sequence). V lost 5 bases and J 12 bases, leaving 14 bases between the germline ends. DNA for the CDR3: TGCAGTGCTGCGACCAGCCGGGGGCAGTTCTTC. Its translation is CSAATSRGQFF.

The rearrangement links TRBV6-5 to TRBJ1-6; 7 nucleotides align to TRBD1. V was pared by 8 bases and J by 5 bases, with 12 bases of the junction left unmatched. This CDR3 region has 16 residues. The germline V gene encodes CDR1 MNHEY and CDR2 SVGAGI. As DNA, the CDR3 is TGTGCCAGCGGATCCCAAGCCCAGGGGGATAATTCACCCCTCCACTTT. Translated: CASGSQAQGDNSPLHF.

To note about this clonotype: A much larger clonotype is one base distant, so this may be a read error. The rearrangement uses TRBV3-1 and TRBJ1-2, with D hard to call. Germline CDR1 is LGHDT and CDR2 is YNNKEL (reference sequence). The CDR3 length is 11 residues. Deletions cut 6 bases from V and 4 bases from J, with 6 bases between. CDR3 sequence reads: CASRSTYGYTF. As DNA, the CDR3 is TGTGCCAGCAGGTCGACCTATGGCTACACCTTC.

DNA for the CDR3: TGTGCCAGCCAGGGCCTCGGGGACACTGAAGCTTTCTTT. Protein: CASQGLGDTEAFF. This sequence joins TRBV18 and TRBJ1-1, with a weak D call TRBD1 (5 bases). V was pared by 8 bases and J by 3 bases, with 13 bases between. The CDR3 contains 13 residues. CDR1 and CDR2 from the germline V gene are KGHSH and LQKENI.